The 17 T cell receptor beta chains reported below all come from one sample, sequenced in a study of shared clonotypes between healthy human individuals. Produced via immunoSEQ multiplex PCR; TCRdb's table is partial and in-frame only. Of over 700,000 clones in the sample, approximately 77% were seen once. Sequenced: memory CD4+ T cells sorted from blood. As to subset: CD45RA-negative fraction. Receptors were obtained from a woman in her twenties or thirties in good health.

This clone occurred a few times. This specimen includes other DNA sequences encoding the same CDR3. The gene calls are TRBV28 and TRBJ1-4; weak D call: TRBD1 (5 bases). CDR3 length: 14 amino acids. V was clipped by 5 bases and J by 0 bases, with 7 bases between them. Per germline, CDR1 MDHEN and CDR2 SYDVKM. This chain's CDR3 is CASSDSATNEKLFF. Written as DNA, the CDR3 is TGTGCCAGCAGTGACAGTGCAACTAATGAAAAACTGTTTTTT.

This chain joins TRBV5-1 and TRBJ2-2; 14 bases map to TRBD2. This CDR3 has 19 residues. Germline V gives CDR1 SGHRS, CDR2 YFSETQ. With V trimmed by 2 bases and J by 1 base, 7 bases remained unmatched. CDR3 DNA: TGCGCCAGCAGCTTACCGACTAGCGGGAGGGGAAAGAACACCGGGGAGCTGTTTTTT. Its translation: CASSLPTSGRGKNTGELFF.

The chain is built from TRBV30 and TRBJ2-7; 9 bases are a match to TRBD2. This CDR3 contains 15 residues. CDR1 and CDR2 (germline): GTSNPN, SVGIG (reference sequence). V shed 3 bases and J 5 bases; nucleotides not matched to a gene: 11. CDR3 residues: CAWSGDSSGTNEQYF. Written as DNA, the CDR3 is TGTGCCTGGAGCGGGGACTCTAGCGGGACAAACGAGCAGTACTTC.

This clone was observed many times. The chain combines TRBV2 with TRBJ2-1, with 7 bases fitting TRBD1. V dropped 8 bases and J dropped 4; count of bases not matched to a gene: 2. The V gene's germline CDR1 is SNHLY and CDR2 FYNNEI. The CDR3 totals 12 residues. The CDR3 sequence: CASGTDYNEQFF. DNA of the CDR3: TGTGCCAGCGGGACAGATTACAATGAGCAGTTCTTC.

The V and J genes are TRBV6-5 and TRBJ2-5; 8 nucleotides align to TRBD2. Trimming at V came to 2 bases and at J to 5 bases, leaving 4 bases not matched to a gene. The length of the CDR3 is 14 residues. The germline CDR1 and CDR2 sequences are MNHEY and SVGAGI. The CDR3 reads CASSYRGGTETQYF. For the CDR3, the DNA is TGTGCCAGCAGTTACCGGGGGGGGACGGAGACCCAGTACTTC.

This sequence joins TRBV5-1 and TRBJ2-2; a weak D match, TRBD1 (6 bases). The length of the CDR3 is 18 residues. Trimming took off 2 bases at V and 0 bases at J, with 17 bases between the two ends. Germline V gene data show CDR1 as SGHRS and CDR2 as YFSETQ. The CDR3 nucleotides read TGCGCCAGCAGCTTTCCCCCGGACAGCTACTCGAACACCGGGGAGCTGTTTTTT. Its translation is CASSFPPDSYSNTGELFF.

The chain employs TRBV27 and TRBJ2-3; D unclear. Germline loops: CDR1 MNHEY, CDR2 SMNVEV (reference sequence). The CDR3 length is 14 residues. Trimming cost V 5 bases and J 6 bases, with 15 bases left between them. Written as DNA, the CDR3 is TGTGCCAGCAGTCCGCATGGGAAGCCCGATACGCAGTATTTT. Its protein is CASSPHGKPDTQYF.

The CDR3 loop is CASSKGTGGTNTEAFF. The CDR3 DNA reads TGCGCCAGCAGCAAAGGGACAGGGGGGACGAACACTGAAGCTTTCTTT. The chain employs TRBV5-1 and TRBJ1-1; 11 bases align to TRBD1. The CDR3 is 16 residues long. Looked up from germline, CDR1 is SGHRS and CDR2 is YFSETQ. J was trimmed by 1 base and V by 4 bases; bases with no gene match: 6.

This sequence joins TRBV23-1 and TRBJ2-4; TRBD1 is a possible D gene (6 bases). TRBV23-1 is an ORF, with its function uncertain. The CDR3 covers 16 residues. Between the trimmed V and J ends, which lost 0 bases and 8 bases, there was a span of 17 bases. This CDR3 reads CASSQSRPYRVDIQYF. The CDR3 DNA follows: TGCGCCAGCAGTCAATCGAGGCCCTACAGGGTGGACATTCAGTACTTC.

This CDR3 reads CASSFWTSGNTGELFF. As DNA, the CDR3 is TGCGCCAGCAGCTTTTGGACTAGCGGAAACACCGGGGAGCTGTTTTTT. V gene TRBV5-1 combines with J gene TRBJ2-2, with TRBD2 matching over 10 bases. The CDR3 runs 16 residues. Germline V CDR1 and CDR2: SGHRS, YFSETQ. J gave up 2 bases and V 2 bases, and 3 bases lay outside the gene matches.

The chain uses TRBV7-9 and TRBJ2-1; 12 bases align to TRBD2. J was trimmed by 8 bases and V by 0 bases; bases with no gene match: 8. CDR3 length: 17 amino acids. CDR1 is SEHNR, CDR2 FQNEAQ, per germline (reference sequence). The CDR3 DNA is TGTGCCAGCAGCTTAGCCTTGACTAGCGGGGGAATCGATGAGCAGTTCTTC. This translates into CASSLALTSGGIDEQFF. Supplemented by reference TRBV7-9 and TRBJ2-1, the full variable domain reads DTGVSQNPRHKITKRGQNVTFRCDPISEHNRLYWYRQTLGQGPEFLTYFQNEAQLEKSRLLSDRFSAERPKGSFSTLEIQRTEQGDSAMYLCASSLALTSGGIDEQFFGPGTRLTVL.

This clone was counted at least ten times. V usage is TRBV29-1 and J usage is TRBJ2-5, with D unclear. The V end was cut by 2 bases, the J end by 0 bases, with 10 bases between. The CDR3 is 14 residues long. Germline V lookup: CDR1 SQVTM, CDR2 ANQGSEA. The DNA of the CDR3 is TGCAGCGTTGAACTGGCAGACCACCAAGAGACCCAGTACTTC. The encoded protein is CSVELADHQETQYF.

The table lists this clone with a few counts. The same CDR3 arises from other DNA sequences in this sample as well. The rearrangement joins TRBV5-1 to TRBJ2-2; maybe TRBD2 (5 bases). CDR3 length: 14 amino acids. The V end was cut by 4 bases, the J end by 1 base, with 8 bases between. Germline loops: CDR1 SGHRS, CDR2 YFSETQ. The CDR3 region has the DNA TGCGCCAGCAGCGGAGGTCGGAACACCGGGGAGCTGTTTTTT. This gives the protein CASSGGRNTGELFF.

The J gene is TRBJ2-4, the V gene TRBV11-3, with 8 bases fitting TRBD2. Unmatched junction bases numbered 9, after V lost 3 bases and J lost 2 bases. The germline gives CDR1 SGHNT, CDR2 YENEEA. The CDR3 is made up of 17 amino acids. The CDR3 DNA is TGTGCCAGCAGCTTGGCGGCGGGGGGAAAGTCCAAAAACATTCAGTACTTC. Protein: CASSLAAGGKSKNIQYF.

With respect to this clone: One junction end does not reproduce the germline sequence, and a read error may be involved. This chain links TRBV30 with TRBJ2-7; possibly TRBD1 or TRBD2 for D (5 bases each). The CDR3 loop spans 13 amino acids. Germline loops: CDR1 GTSNPN, CDR2 SVGIG (reference sequence). The CDR3 protein is CAWRPGTSHEQYF. In DNA form, the CDR3 reads TGTGCCTGGAGACCCGGGACCTCCCACGAGCAGTACTTC.

In this sample, this clone turned up a few times. V usage is TRBV18 and J usage is TRBJ2-7; 9 bases align to TRBD1. V lost 10 bases, J lost 7 bases, and 5 bases stayed unmatched. There are 11 residues in the CDR3. Germline values: CDR1 KGHSH, CDR2 LQKENI. CDR3 nucleotides: TGTGCCACCACAGGGGGCGAAGAGCAGTACTTC. Protein: CATTGGEEQYF.

This clone was seen more than once but under ten times. The V and J genes are TRBV5-1 and TRBJ2-7, with D uncertain. Trimming cost V 4 bases and J 6 bases, with 11 bases left between them. The CDR3 totals 12 residues. CDR1 and CDR2 (germline): SGHRS, YFSETQ. The CDR3 spells CASSLIGSEQYF. The CDR3 DNA follows: TGCGCCAGCAGCCTCATCGGCTCCGAGCAGTACTTC. The entire variable domain, with the rest obtained from reference TRBV5-1 and TRBJ2-7, is as follows: KAGVTQTPRYLIKTRGQQVTLSCSPISGHRSVSWYQQTPGQGLQFLFEYFSETQRNKGNFPGRFSGRQFSNSRSEMNVSTLELGDSALYLCASSLIGSEQYFGPGTRLTVT.